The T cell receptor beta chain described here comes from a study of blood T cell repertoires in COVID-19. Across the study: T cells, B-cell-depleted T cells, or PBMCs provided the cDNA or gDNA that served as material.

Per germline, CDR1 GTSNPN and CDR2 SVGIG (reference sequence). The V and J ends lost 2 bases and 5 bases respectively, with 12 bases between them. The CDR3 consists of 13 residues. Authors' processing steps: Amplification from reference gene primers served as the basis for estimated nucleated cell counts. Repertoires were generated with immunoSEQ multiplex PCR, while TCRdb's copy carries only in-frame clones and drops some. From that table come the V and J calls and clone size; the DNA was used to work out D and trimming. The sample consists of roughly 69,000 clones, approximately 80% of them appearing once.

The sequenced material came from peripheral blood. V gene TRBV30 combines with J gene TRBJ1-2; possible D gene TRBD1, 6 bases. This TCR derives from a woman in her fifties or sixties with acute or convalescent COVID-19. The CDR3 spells CAWSKGDGYGYTF. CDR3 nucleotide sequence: TGTGCCTGGAGTAAGGGGGACGGGTATGGCTACACCTTC.